The rows below give T cell receptor beta chains drawn from one sample of a study of response to subunit inactivated influenza vaccine. TCRdb analysed the RT-PCR reads with MiXCR anew, one entry per CDR3 protein. The sample has about 570,000 distinct CDR3 sequences, 11% seen once. These same records also appear under a second study, on T cells expressing NK-cell markers.

This material consisted of PBMCs from blood, taken on the day of vaccination. These receptors were collected from a man aged 45 to 65 who received an inactivated influenza vaccine. Each CDR3 is given with its conserved first and last residue. The D gene is left open where the match is weak. The size field is filled for only some rows; it gives once, few, many or a size class.

>-|TRBJ2-7|TRBV20-1|many
TGCAGTGCCGCGGGACCGGCCTACGAGCAGTACTTC
CSAAGPAYEQYF
>TRBD1|TRBJ1-1|TRBV18|-
TGTGCCAGCTCACCACGGCAGGGGGTCGAACAGGATGAAGCTTTCTTT
CASSPRQGVEQDEAFF
>-|TRBJ2-7|TRBV28|few
TGTGCCAGCAGTCCCGGTACTAGCTTTGCCTACGAGCAGTACTTC
CASSPGTSFAYEQYF
>TRBD2|TRBJ2-7|TRBV7-9|few
TGTGCCAGCTCCAAGGGCGGGGGCTACGAGCAGTACTTC
CASSKGGGYEQYF
>TRBD2|TRBJ2-1|TRBV7-2|few
TGTGCCACGCGGAGCGGGAGCAATGAGCAGTTCTTC
CATRSGSNEQFF
>-|TRBJ1-5|TRBV30|few
TGTGCCTGGAGTGTAACATCTGGTGGTCAGCCCCAGCATTTT
CAWSVTSGGQPQHF
>-|TRBJ2-1|TRBV28|many
TGTGCCAGCAGTTTAGCGGGACTCTACAATGAGCAGTTCTTC
CASSLAGLYNEQFF
>TRBD1|TRBJ2-7|TRBV6-5|few
TGTGCCAGCAGTTACGCTACCCAGACAGGGGCGCCCTACGAGCAGTACTTC
CASSYATQTGAPYEQYF
>TRBD1|TRBJ1-2|TRBV7-9|many
TGTGCCAGCAGCTACCCGGGACAGGGAATTTCTGATGGCTACACCTTC
CASSYPGQGISDGYTF
>-|TRBJ2-7|TRBV28|many
TGTGCCAGCAGTGCCGAGACCCTAGGGTCCTACGAGCAGTACTTC
CASSAETLGSYEQYF
>-|TRBJ1-2|TRBV20-1|many
TGTTCCTACGGGGACCGCATTGATGGCTACACCTTC
CSYGDRIDGYTF
>-|TRBJ1-6|TRBV27|few
TGTGCCAGCAGTTTTTATCTGGGGGGAAATTCACCCCTCCACTTT
CASSFYLGGNSPLHF
>-|TRBJ2-1|TRBV12-3/TRBV12-4|many
TGTGCCAGCAGTTTACTGGGGTTAGTAGATGAGCAGTTCTTC
CASSLLGLVDEQFF
>-|TRBJ1-2|TRBV12-3/TRBV12-4|-
TGTGCCGACTACGCATTGGGAGTCACCTTC
CADYALGVTF
>TRBD1|TRBJ2-7|TRBV6-1|-
TGTGCCAGCAGTGATATGAGGACAGGGGTCTCCTACGAGCAGTACTTC
CASSDMRTGVSYEQYF
>-|TRBJ1-1|TRBV12-3/TRBV12-4|-
TGTGCCAGCAGTTTCGAGGTTGCCATGAACACTGAAGCTTTCTTT
CASSFEVAMNTEAFF
>-|TRBJ2-7|TRBV9|many
TGCGCCAGCAGCGTTGGGACCGCATACGAGCAGTACTTC
CASSVGTAYEQYF
>TRBD2|TRBJ2-1|TRBV24-1|few
TGTGCCACCAGTGACACCTCTAGCGGGAGGGTGTGGGAGCAGTTCTTC
CATSDTSSGRVWEQFF
>-|TRBJ2-5|TRBV5-6|many
TGTGCCAGCAGCTGGGGGACAAAACAAGAGACCCAGTACTTC
CASSWGTKQETQYF
>TRBD1|TRBJ2-7|TRBV4-1|few
TGCGCCAGCAGCCAAGGACAGGGACGCGAGCAGTACTTC
CASSQGQGREQYF